This T cell receptor beta chain was identified in a study of cytomegalovirus exposure and HLA in healthy donors. Study-wide findings and caveats: About 87% or about 30% of the time was how often most TCR beta V segments were productive, according to an earlier analysis.

PCR involved 60 Vbeta and 13 Jbeta primers. Measured with immunoSEQ multiplex PCR; TCRdb has only the in-frame clones, and not every one. This table has around 69,000 clones, about 70% appearing once. Trimming cost V 3 bases and J 2 bases, with 11 bases left between them. There are 15 residues in the CDR3. The germline V gene has CDR1 KGHSH and CDR2 LQKENI. Regarding this clone: Its specificity is unknown. Other DNA sequences in this specimen translate into the identical CDR3.

This receptor was identified in a woman aged 45-65 years in good health and CMV-seropositive. V and J are TRBV18 and TRBJ1-5, with D perhaps TRBD1 (6 bases). The specimen sequenced was PBMCs. CDR3 region: CASSPQGQGNQPQHF. Written as DNA, the CDR3 is TGTGCCAGCTCACCCCAGGGGCAAGGCAATCAGCCCCAGCATTTT. The complete variable domain, with remaining parts taken from reference TRBV18 and TRBJ1-5, reads NAGVMQNPRHLVRRRGQEARLRCSPMKGHSHVYWYRQLPEEGLKFMVYLQKENIIDESGMPKERFSAEFPKEGPSILRIQQVVRGDSAAYFCASSPQGQGNQPQHFGDGTRLSIL.